One sample yielded the 17 T cell receptor beta chains listed below, sequenced in a study of cytomegalovirus exposure and HLA in healthy donors. PCR amplification relied on 60 Vbeta primers (plus 13 Jbeta primers). Profiled with immunoSEQ multiplex PCR; TCRdb holds only in-frame clones, not every one. This table holds over 85,000 clones, around 85% found once. Sequenced material: PBMCs. These receptors came from a middle-aged man in good health and CMV-seronegative.

The V and J genes are TRBV2 and TRBJ1-2; possible D gene TRBD1, 5 bases. V was pared by 4 bases and J by 4 bases, with 13 bases between. Germline values: CDR1 SNHLY, CDR2 FYNNEI. The CDR3 extends over 14 amino acids. CDR3 in amino acids: CASSGTGAGYGYTF. The DNA of the CDR3 is TGTGCCAGCAGTGGCACAGGTGCCGGCTATGGCTACACCTTC.

The chain employs TRBV9 and TRBJ2-3; TRBD2 matches at 11 bases. The CDR3 totals 18 residues. The germline CDR1 and CDR2 sequences are SGDLS and YYNGEE. After removal of 0 bases from V and 0 bases from J, the junction contained 6 bases not matched to a gene. CDR3 region: CASSVGTSGGLSTDTQYF. The CDR3 nucleotides read TGTGCCAGCAGCGTAGGAACTAGCGGGGGATTAAGCACAGATACGCAGTATTTT.

The rearrangement links TRBV14 to TRBJ2-1; 7 bases fit TRBD1. Trimming removed 0 bases from V and 2 bases from J; junction bases left unmatched: 7. Germline CDR1 reads SGHDN; CDR2 reads FVKESK. CDR3 length: 17 residues. For the CDR3, the DNA is TGTGCCAGCAGCCAAGACCGCGACAGGGTAACCTACAATGAGCAGTTCTTC. Protein product: CASSQDRDRVTYNEQFF.

V is TRBV2 and J is TRBJ1-4; D remains ambiguous. This CDR3 is 14 amino acids long. V was shortened by 4 bases and J by 4 bases, with 10 bases between the two germline ends. Per germline, CDR1 SNHLY and CDR2 FYNNEI. The CDR3, as DNA: TGTGCCAGCAGTGTTGTGGGCGATAATGAAAAACTGTTTTTT. As protein: CASSVVGDNEKLFF.

This chain joins TRBV29-1 and TRBJ1-1; 7 bases align to TRBD1. In germline, CDR1 is SQVTM, CDR2 ANQGSEA. V lost 7 bases and J lost 2; bases outside the gene matches: 13. This CDR3 is built from 15 residues. The chain's CDR3 is CSERGQGGPNTEAFF. The CDR3 coding sequence is TGCAGCGAGAGGGGGCAGGGGGGCCCTAACACTGAAGCTTTCTTT.

The rearrangement uses TRBV5-6 and TRBJ2-2; TRBD1 agrees at 12 bases. Trimming cost V 0 bases and J 5 bases; bases outside gene matches: 5. Germline lookup yields CDR1 SGHDT and CDR2 YYEEEE. The CDR3 is 17 residues long. DNA for the CDR3: TGTGCCAGCAGCTTGGGGGGACAGGGGGCGCGGACCGGGGAGCTGTTTTTT. This sequence encodes CASSLGGQGARTGELFF.

The chain links TRBV13 to TRBJ2-7, with 14 bases aligning to TRBD2. Germline-derived CDR1 and CDR2 are PRHDT and FYEKMQ (reference sequence). The CDR3 has 19 amino acids. Trimming cost V 5 bases and J 1 base; bases outside gene matches: 13. CDR3 amino acids: CASSPLGLAGGPGSYEQYF. Written as DNA, the CDR3 is TGTGCCAGCAGCCCCCTCGGACTAGCGGGGGGCCCCGGTTCCTACGAGCAGTACTTC.

The chain employs TRBV28 and TRBJ1-6; D is unresolved. Germline values: CDR1 MDHEN, CDR2 SYDVKM. V lost 4 bases and J 9 bases, leaving 13 bases between the germline ends. This CDR3 is built from 14 residues. Here the CDR3 reads CASSSDSGSSPLHF. In nucleotides, the CDR3 is TGTGCCAGCAGTTCTGACTCCGGGAGTTCACCCCTCCACTTT.

The chain carries TRBV5-1 and TRBJ1-1; 7 bases align to TRBD1. Germline CDR1 is SGHRS and CDR2 is YFSETQ. V dropped 0 bases and J dropped 3; count of bases not matched to a gene: 2. CDR3 length: 14 residues. In nucleotides, the CDR3 is TGCGCCAGCAGCTTGGAGGGGGCTTACACTGAAGCTTTCTTT. As protein: CASSLEGAYTEAFF.

The chain is built from TRBV6-1 and TRBJ1-5, with TRBD1 identical over 9 bases. V gave up 4 bases and J gave up 5 bases; unmatched junction bases: 6. The CDR3 length is 15 residues. The germline gives CDR1 MNHNS, CDR2 SASEGT. CDR3 nucleotide sequence: TGTGCCAGCAGTGGTGGGACAGGGCACCATCAGCCCCAGCATTTT. Encoded protein: CASSGGTGHHQPQHF.

The rearrangement uses TRBV2 and TRBJ1-6; 7 bases align to TRBD1. From germline, CDR1 is SNHLY and CDR2 FYNNEI. J lost 7 bases, V lost 7 bases, and 4 bases had no gene match. This CDR3 has 13 amino acids. CDR3 sequence: CASTPTGNSPLHF. The CDR3 DNA follows: TGTGCCAGCACCCCGACAGGGAATTCACCCCTCCACTTT.

The CDR3 loop is CARSLGPENTEAFF. CDR3 DNA: TGTGCCAGAAGCTTGGGTCCAGAGAACACTGAAGCTTTCTTT. The V and J genes are TRBV5-3 and TRBJ1-1; no firm D call. TRBV5-3 qualifies as an ORF whose function is uncertain. V was clipped by 0 bases and J by 1 base, with 7 bases between them. CDR3 length: 14 amino acids.

V usage is TRBV2 and J usage is TRBJ2-2, with D unresolved. The germline gives CDR1 SNHLY, CDR2 FYNNEI. Trimming cost V 2 bases and J 8 bases, with 12 bases left between them. CDR3 length: 14 amino acids. CDR3 coding DNA: TGTGCCAGCAGTGAATTTGCGCCCGGGGGGGAGCTGTTTTTT. Protein product: CASSEFAPGGELFF.

This clone occurred once. The chain uses TRBV27 and TRBJ1-5, with TRBD1 identical over 9 bases. Trimming cost V 8 bases and J 3 bases; bases outside gene matches: 11. The CDR3 spans 16 residues. The germline CDR1 and CDR2 sequences are MNHEY and SMNVEV (reference sequence). DNA for the CDR3: TGTGCCAGCCGGAGGGGAGGACAGGGGTTCAATCAGCCCCAGCATTTT. Translation: CASRRGGQGFNQPQHF.

CDR3 nucleotides: TGTGCCTGGACCCGACAGGGGGGCACTGAAGCTTTCTTT. This codes for CAWTRQGGTEAFF. The chain joins TRBV30 to TRBJ1-1; 9 bases are a match to TRBD1. Trimming took 4 bases from V and 4 from J; bases not matched to a gene: 4. Germline V lookup: CDR1 GTSNPN, CDR2 SVGIG (reference sequence). CDR3 length: 13 residues.

The genes are TRBV2 and TRBJ1-2; D remains ambiguous. Trimming removed 4 bases at V and 3 bases at J, with 9 bases between. This CDR3 region has 13 residues. Germline V gene data show CDR1 as SNHLY and CDR2 as FYNNEI. CDR3 DNA: TGTGCCAGCAGTGGTACAGAAGACTATGGCTACACCTTC. Translation gives CASSGTEDYGYTF. The full variable domain, in which reference TRBV2 and TRBJ1-2 provide the parts outside the CDR3, is EPEVTQTPSHQVTQMGQEVILRCVPISNHLYFYWYRQILGQKVEFLVSFYNNEISEKSEIFDDQFSVERPDGSNFTLKIRSTKLEDSAMYFCASSGTEDYGYTFGSGTRLTVV.

CDR3: CASSSTRDGWPSYEQYF. In DNA, the CDR3 is TGTGCCAGCAGCTCGACTAGGGACGGATGGCCCTCCTACGAGCAGTACTTC. V and J are TRBV7-9 and TRBJ2-7; perhaps TRBD2 as D (6 bases). Trimming removed 4 bases from V and 0 bases from J, with 19 bases in between. This CDR3 has 17 amino acids. Germline V gene sequence: CDR1 SEHNR, CDR2 FQNEAQ (reference sequence).